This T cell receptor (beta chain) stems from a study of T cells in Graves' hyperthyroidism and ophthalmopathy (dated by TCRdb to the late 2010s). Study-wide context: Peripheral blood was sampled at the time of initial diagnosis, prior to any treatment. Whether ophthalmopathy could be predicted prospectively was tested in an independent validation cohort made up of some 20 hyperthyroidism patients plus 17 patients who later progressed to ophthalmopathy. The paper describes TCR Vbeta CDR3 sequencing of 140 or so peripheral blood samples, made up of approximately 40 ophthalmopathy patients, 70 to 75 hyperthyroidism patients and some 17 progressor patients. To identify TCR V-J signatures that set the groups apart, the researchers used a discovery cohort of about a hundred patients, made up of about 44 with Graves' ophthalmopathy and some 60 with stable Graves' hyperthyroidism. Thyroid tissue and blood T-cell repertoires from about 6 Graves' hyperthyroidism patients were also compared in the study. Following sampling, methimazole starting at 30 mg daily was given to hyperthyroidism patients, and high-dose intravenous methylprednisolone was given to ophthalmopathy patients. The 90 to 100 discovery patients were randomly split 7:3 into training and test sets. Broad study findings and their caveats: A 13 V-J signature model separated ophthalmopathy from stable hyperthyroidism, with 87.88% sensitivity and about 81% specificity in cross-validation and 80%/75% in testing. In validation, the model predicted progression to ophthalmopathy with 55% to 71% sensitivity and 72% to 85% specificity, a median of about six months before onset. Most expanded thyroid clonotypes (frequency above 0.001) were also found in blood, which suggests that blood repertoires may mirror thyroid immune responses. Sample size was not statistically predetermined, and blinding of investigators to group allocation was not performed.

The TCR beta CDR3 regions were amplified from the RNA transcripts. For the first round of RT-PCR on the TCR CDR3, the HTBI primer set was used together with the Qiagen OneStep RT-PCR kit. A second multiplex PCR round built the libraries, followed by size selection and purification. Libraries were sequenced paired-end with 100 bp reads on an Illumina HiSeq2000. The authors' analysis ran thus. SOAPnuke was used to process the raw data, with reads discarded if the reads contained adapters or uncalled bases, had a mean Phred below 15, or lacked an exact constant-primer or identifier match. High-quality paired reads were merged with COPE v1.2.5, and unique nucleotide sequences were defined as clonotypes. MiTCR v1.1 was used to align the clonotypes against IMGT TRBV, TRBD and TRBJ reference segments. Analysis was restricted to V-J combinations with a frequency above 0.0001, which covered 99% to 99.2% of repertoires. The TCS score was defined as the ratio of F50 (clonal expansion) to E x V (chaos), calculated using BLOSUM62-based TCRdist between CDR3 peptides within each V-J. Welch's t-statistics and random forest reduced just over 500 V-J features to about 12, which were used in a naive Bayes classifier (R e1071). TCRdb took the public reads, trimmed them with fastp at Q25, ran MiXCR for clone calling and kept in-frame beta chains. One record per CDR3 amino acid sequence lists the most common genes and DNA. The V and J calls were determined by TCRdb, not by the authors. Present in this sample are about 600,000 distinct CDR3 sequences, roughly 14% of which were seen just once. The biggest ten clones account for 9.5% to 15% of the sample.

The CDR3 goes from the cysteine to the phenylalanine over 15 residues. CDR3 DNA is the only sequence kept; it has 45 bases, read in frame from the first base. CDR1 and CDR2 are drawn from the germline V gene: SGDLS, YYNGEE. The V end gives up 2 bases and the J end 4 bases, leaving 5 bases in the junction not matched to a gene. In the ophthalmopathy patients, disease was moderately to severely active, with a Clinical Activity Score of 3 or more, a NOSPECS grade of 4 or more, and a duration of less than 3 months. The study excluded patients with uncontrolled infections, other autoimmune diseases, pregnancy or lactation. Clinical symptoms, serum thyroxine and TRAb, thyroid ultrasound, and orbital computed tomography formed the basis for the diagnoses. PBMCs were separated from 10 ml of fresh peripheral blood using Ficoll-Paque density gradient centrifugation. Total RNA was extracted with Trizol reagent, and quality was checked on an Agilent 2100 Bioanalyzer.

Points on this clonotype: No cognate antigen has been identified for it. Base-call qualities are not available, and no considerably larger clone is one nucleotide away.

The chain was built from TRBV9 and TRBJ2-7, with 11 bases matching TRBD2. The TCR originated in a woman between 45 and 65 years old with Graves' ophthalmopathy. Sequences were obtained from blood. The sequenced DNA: TGTGCCAGCAGCGTGGCTGCTAGCGGGAGGTACGAGCAGTACTTC. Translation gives CASSVAASGRYEQYF.